Listed below are T cell receptor beta chains from one sample, sequenced in a study of blood T cell repertoires in COVID-19. Only in-frame clones appear in the TCRdb table, and some are missing; sequencing was by immunoSEQ multiplex PCR. The sample holds 130,000 to 150,000 clones, around 84% seen once. Sequenced sample: peripheral blood. These receptors were taken from a human donor in a cohort sampled during active COVID-19. The CDR3 runs from the conserved cysteine through the conserved F or W. The D gene is left open where the match is weak.

TRBV29-1	TRBD1	TRBJ1-4	TGCAGCGTCGGGGACAGGGGCAAGGGTAATGAAAAACTGTTTTTT	CSVGDRGKGNEKLFF
TRBV11-3	.	TRBJ1-4	TGTGCCAGCAGCTCCCGGAGCGCAACTAATGAAAAACTGTTTTTT	CASSSRSATNEKLFF
TRBV6-2/TRBV6-3	.	TRBJ1-6	TGTGCCAGCAGTTACACCAGGGAAGCATCACCCCTCCACTTT	CASSYTREASPLHF
TRBV14	.	TRBJ1-2	TGTGCCAGCAGCCGCAGGACAAGTACAACTAACTATGGCTACACCTTC	CASSRRTSTTNYGYTF
TRBV7-9	.	TRBJ1-5	TGTGCCAGCAGCTTAGCGACGGAGAGAAATCAGCCCCAGCATTTT	CASSLATERNQPQHF
TRBV18	TRBD1	TRBJ1-5	TGTGCCAGCTCCGAACGACAGGGAATTAATCAGCCCCAGCATTTT	CASSERQGINQPQHF
TRBV18	.	TRBJ2-5	TGTGCCAGCTCTCCGGGGGAAGGAGAGACCCAGTACTTC	CASSPGEGETQYF
TRBV19	TRBD1	TRBJ1-1	TGTGCCAGTAGTCGGGACAGGGGCTCATCTGAAGCTTTCTTT	CASSRDRGSSEAFF
TRBV10-2	.	TRBJ1-3	TGCGCCAGCAGAAACAGGGCAACGTCCTCTGGAAACACCATATATTTT	CASRNRATSSGNTIYF
TRBV7-9	.	TRBJ1-5	TGTGCCAGCAGCCCCTCGCGGCAGGGAAATCAGCCCCAGCATTTT	CASSPSRQGNQPQHF
TRBV7-8	.	TRBJ1-5	TGTGCCAGCAGCTTAGACCTAAGCAATCAGCCCCAGCATTTT	CASSLDLSNQPQHF